One and the same sample provided the 19 T cell receptor beta chains below, sequenced in a study of read filtering for tumor transcriptome and immune sequencing. The library was built from around 400 ng RNA with molecular barcoded adaptors for alpha/delta and beta/gamma chains. In TCRdb, the reads were re-called with MiXCR into one record per CDR3 protein. The profile covers more than 100,000 distinct CDR3 sequences, with roughly an eighth appearing a single time and just under 8.5% taken by the ten largest. Input material: a population of CD138-negative cells sorted from bone marrow. These receptors all stem from a donor at least 40 years old with multiple myeloma.

Ten or more counts support this clonotype. The V call is TRBV4-1, the J call TRBJ2-7; D ambiguous. CDR1 and CDR2 from the germline V gene are MGHRA and YSYEKL. V lost 1 base to trimming and J lost 2 bases, with 9 bases between them. CDR3 length: 14 amino acids. The CDR3 is CASSQVGVTYEQYF. CDR3 sequence (DNA): TGCGCCAGCAGCCAAGTTGGGGTGACCTACGAGCAGTACTTC.

As regards this clonotype: This sequence may be a read error, since a much larger clone differs from it by one base. This chain connects TRBV20-1 to TRBJ1-1, with 8 bases lining up with TRBD1. Per the germline V gene, CDR1 is DFQATT and CDR2 is SNEGSKA (reference sequence). Trimming at V came to 0 bases and at J to 3 bases, leaving 3 bases not matched to a gene. CDR3 length equals 14 residues. Written as DNA, the CDR3 is TGCAGTGCTAGAGAGGGACAGGCCTACACTGAAGCTTTCTTT. Encoded protein: CSAREGQAYTEAFF.

In regard to this clonotype: Likely a read error: the CDR3 ends without its conserved phenylalanine or tryptophan. The genes are TRBV19 and TRBJ2-6, with D hard to call. V was cut by 1 base and J by 2 bases, with 6 bases left in between. CDR1 and CDR2 from the germline V gene are LNHDA and SQIVND (reference sequence). The CDR3 is made up of 15 amino acids. The CDR3 region has the DNA TGTGCCAGTAGTATAGGTGCAGCTGGGGCCAACGTCCTGACTTCC. Translating it yields CASSIGAAGANVLTS.

This clonotype was seen only a few times. The rearrangement uses TRBV20-1 and TRBJ1-1, with D unresolved. Germline CDR1 reads DFQATT; CDR2 reads SNEGSKA (reference sequence). V was cut by 5 bases and J by 3 bases, with 16 bases left in between. This CDR3 has 14 amino acids. The CDR3 protein is CSAPIGGVDTEAFF. In DNA form, the CDR3 reads TGCAGTGCTCCTATCGGAGGAGTGGACACTGAAGCTTTCTTT.

The table lists this clonotype with many counts. The chain employs TRBV10-2 and TRBJ2-7; 10 bases fit TRBD2. CDR1 WSHSY and CDR2 SAAADI come from the germline V gene. Unmatched junction bases numbered 3, after V lost 2 bases and J lost 2 bases. The CDR3 is 15 residues long. The CDR3 protein is CASSEGTSEAYEQYF. The CDR3 coding sequence is TGCGCCAGCAGTGAGGGGACTAGCGAAGCCTACGAGCAGTACTTC.

This clonotype was seen at least ten times. V is TRBV7-2 and J is TRBJ2-5; D is unclear. There are 16 residues in the CDR3. Trimming took 2 bases from V and 2 from J, leaving 15 bases between them. Germline V CDR1 and CDR2: SGHTA, FQGNSA. For the CDR3, the DNA is TGTGCCAGCAGCTTAATTTCCACCGGTCCTCAAGAGACCCAGTACTTC. Its protein product is CASSLISTGPQETQYF.

This clonotype was found many times. This chain links TRBV4-3 with TRBJ2-7; D tentatively reads TRBD1 or TRBD2 (5 bases each). This CDR3 comprises 13 residues. Germline values: CDR1 LGHNA, CDR2 YSLEER. Trimming shortened V by 5 bases and J by 5 bases, and 13 bases separated the two germline ends. The CDR3 sequence is CASSVGTGHEQYF. CDR3 bases: TGCGCCAGCAGCGTCGGGACGGGTCACGAGCAGTACTTC.

This clonotype came up many times. The V gene is TRBV29-1, the J gene TRBJ1-5; TRBD1 agrees at 10 bases. In germline, CDR1 is SQVTM, CDR2 ANQGSEA. Losses at the gene ends were 6 bases for V and 5 bases for J; bases not matched to a gene: 1. The CDR3 has 12 residues. The CDR3 region is CSVGQGDQPQHF. CDR3 nucleotide sequence: TGCAGCGTCGGACAGGGGGATCAGCCCCAGCATTTT.

A remark on this clonotype: This clone may be a read error of a much larger clone one base away. The chain uses TRBV2 and TRBJ2-1; 7 bases fit TRBD2. Trimming at V came to 5 bases and at J to 8 bases, leaving 9 bases not matched to a gene. Germline CDR1 reads SNHLY; CDR2 reads FYNNEI. The CDR3 spans 14 residues. The CDR3 loop reads CASSLSGTEDEQFF. The CDR3 DNA sequence: TGTGCCAGCAGTTTAAGCGGGACTGAGGATGAGCAGTTCTTC.

This clonotype was recorded at least ten times. V usage is TRBV6-1 and J usage is TRBJ1-5, with TRBD1 as a possible D gene (6 bases). Germline values: CDR1 MNHNS, CDR2 SASEGT. Trimming pared 7 bases from V and 4 bases from J, leaving 11 bases between. CDR3 length equals 13 residues. DNA for the CDR3: TGTGCCAGCATCCCACAGGGTAATCAGCCCCAGCATTTT. Encoded protein: CASIPQGNQPQHF.

With regard to this clonotype: A read error may be the cause here, since a much bigger clone is one base away. J is TRBJ2-2 and V is TRBV2; 8 bases map to TRBD1. Losses at the gene ends were 10 bases for V and 7 bases for J; bases not matched to a gene: 11. The CDR3 is 14 residues long. Germline values: CDR1 SNHLY, CDR2 FYNNEI. DNA for the CDR3: TGTGCCACCCGGACAGGGTGGGTTGGCGGGGAGCTGTTTTTT. Its translation is CATRTGWVGGELFF.

This sequence joins TRBV9 and TRBJ2-2; 12 bases map to TRBD2. This CDR3 has 19 residues. Germline CDR1 SGDLS, CDR2 YYNGEE. V shed 5 bases, J shed 1 base, and the junction held 12 bases outside the gene matches. CDR3 residues: CASSRGASGRAWNTGELFF. The CDR3 DNA reads TGTGCCAGCAGTAGGGGGGCTAGCGGGAGGGCGTGGAACACCGGGGAGCTGTTTTTT.

The V and J genes are TRBV6-2 or TRBV6-3 and TRBJ2-1; 12 nucleotides line up with TRBD2. The germline gives CDR1 MNHEY, CDR2 SVGEGT. With V trimmed by 0 bases and J by 7 bases, 1 base remained unmatched. The CDR3 has 15 amino acids. CDR3 residues: CASSYSTSGRNEQFF. CDR3 sequence (DNA): TGTGCCAGCAGTTACTCGACTAGCGGGAGAAATGAGCAGTTCTTC.

In its sample, this clonotype was seen many times. This chain uses TRBV7-9 with TRBJ2-1, with TRBD2 matching 9 bases. Germline assignment: CDR1 SEHNR and CDR2 FQNEAQ (reference sequence). Trimming removed 3 bases from V and 9 bases from J; junction bases left unmatched: 6. The CDR3 consists of 14 residues. This chain's CDR3 is CASSFWREGPEQFF. As DNA, the CDR3 is TGTGCCAGCAGCTTCTGGCGGGAGGGCCCTGAGCAGTTCTTC.

The chain has TRBV19 and TRBJ2-7, with 12 nucleotides matching TRBD2. CDR3 size: 15 residues. V gave up 5 bases and J gave up 4 bases; unmatched junction bases: 6. Germline V gives CDR1 LNHDA, CDR2 SQIVND (reference sequence). CDR3 in DNA: TGTGCCAGTAGTCCATCTAGCGGGAGGGAGTACGAGCAGTACTTC. Translated, it gives CASSPSSGREYEQYF.

On this clonotype: This may stem from a read error, because a much larger clone lies one nucleotide away. The chain has TRBV7-3 and TRBJ2-4; 9 bases are a match to TRBD2. CDR1 SGHTA and CDR2 FQGTGA come from the germline V gene. The CDR3 is made up of 14 amino acids. The CDR3 here is CASSLGLASDILYF. CDR3 sequence (DNA): TGTGCCAGCAGCTTAGGACTAGCGAGTGACATTCTGTACTTC.

In this sample, this clonotype turned up many times. The chain employs TRBV25-1 and TRBJ2-7, with D possibly matching TRBD2 (6 bases). Germline V gene data show CDR1 as MGHDK and CDR2 as SYGVNS. Deletions cut 8 bases from V and 6 bases from J, with 20 bases between. The CDR3 spans 14 residues. DNA for the CDR3: TGTGCCAGCCCCCGGGAGATGGAGGACGGCGAGCAGTACTTC. Protein sequence: CASPREMEDGEQYF.

This clonotype has ten or more counts. The chain joins TRBV19 to TRBJ2-1, with D possibly being TRBD2 (6 bases). The germline V gene has CDR1 LNHDA and CDR2 SQIVND (reference sequence). V lost 1 base and J lost 4, with 8 bases in between. CDR3 size: 14 residues. The CDR3: CASSIGRGYNEQFF. DNA of the CDR3: TGTGCCAGTAGTATAGGGCGGGGTTACAATGAGCAGTTCTTC.

CDR3 in amino acids: CASSVGTAGLGELFF. The CDR3 bases are TGTGCCAGCAGCGTAGGGACAGCAGGACTCGGGGAGCTGTTTTTT. The chain employs TRBV9 and TRBJ2-2; a weak D match, TRBD1 (6 bases). Germline V gives CDR1 SGDLS, CDR2 YYNGEE. V lost 0 bases to trimming and J lost 7 bases, with 13 bases between them. The CDR3 consists of 15 residues.